What follows are 18 T cell receptor beta chains derived from one specimen sequenced in a study of OX40 agonist ivuxolimab in advanced cancers. The assay was immunoSEQ multiplex PCR, and TCRdb's table has in-frame clones only and misses some. The repertoire includes 52,000 or so clones, roughly 80% of them detected once, and approximately 3% sits in the top ten. The specimen was CD4+ or CD8+ T cells sorted from blood, collected in a trial of the OX40 agonist ivuxolimab. The receptors shown here come from an adult with an advanced solid tumor such as melanoma, head and neck, liver or kidney cancer.

This chain uses TRBV30 with TRBJ1-2; maybe TRBD1 (5 bases). The CDR3 is made up of 18 amino acids. The V end was cut by 0 bases, the J end by 8 bases, with 28 bases between. Germline loops: CDR1 GTSNPN, CDR2 SVGIG (reference sequence). The CDR3 nucleotides are TGTGCCTGGAGTGTATCTTTTTCCGGGACCAAGCCTTATAGGGGCTACACCTTC. Translated, it gives CAWSVSFSGTKPYRGYTF.

This clone was picked up one time. The chain is built from TRBV18 and TRBJ1-5; D unclear. Trimming took 6 bases from V and 0 from J, leaving 9 bases between them. The CDR3 covers 14 residues. Germline CDR1 is KGHSH and CDR2 is LQKENI. CDR3 loop: CASSGYYSNQPQHF. The CDR3 DNA is TGTGCCAGCTCGGGGTATTATAGCAATCAGCCCCAGCATTTT.

J is TRBJ2-7 and V is TRBV7-2; D unresolved. The CDR3 is made up of 13 amino acids. CDR1 and CDR2 from the germline V gene are SGHTA and FQGNSA. The germline V and J ends were trimmed by 5 bases and 5 bases, with 13 bases remaining between them. CDR3 in amino acids: CASSLLEGNEQYF. The DNA for the CDR3 is TGTGCCAGCAGCCTACTGGAAGGTAACGAGCAGTACTTC.

This clone was counted once. The same CDR3 also results from other DNA sequences found in this sample. The CDR3 protein is CASSLGSYGYTF. The DNA of the CDR3 is TGTGCCAGCAGTTTAGGGTCTTATGGCTACACCTTC. The J gene is TRBJ1-2, the V gene TRBV28; D gene ambiguous. The CDR3 covers 12 residues. CDR1 and CDR2 from the germline V gene are MDHEN and SYDVKM. V was pared by 2 bases and J by 5 bases, with 6 bases between.

This clone came up once. V gene TRBV7-9 combines with J gene TRBJ1-2; possible D gene TRBD1, 6 bases. CDR1 SEHNR and CDR2 FQNEAQ come from the germline V gene (reference sequence). Trimming stripped 7 bases from V and 3 bases from J, with 12 bases between. This CDR3 has 13 residues. CDR3 nucleotides: TGTGCCAGCACCCTACAGGGCGACTATGGCTACACCTTC. Translated, it gives CASTLQGDYGYTF.

The chain uses TRBV4-3 and TRBJ2-7; TRBD1 matches 7 bases. CDR3 size: 14 residues. The junction had 5 bases not matched to a gene; V was cut back by 6 bases and J by 0 bases. From germline, CDR1 is LGHNA and CDR2 YSLEER. In DNA form, the CDR3 reads TGCGCCAGCAGTCCTGACAGGGCCTCCTACGAGCAGTACTTC. This gives the protein CASSPDRASYEQYF.

This chain joins TRBV7-6 and TRBJ1-1; D call uncertain. Germline V lookup: CDR1 SGHVS, CDR2 FNYEAQ. The length of the CDR3 is 15 residues. V lost 3 bases to trimming and J lost 4 bases, with 15 bases between them. CDR3 sequence: CASSFTSGVGTEAFF. The DNA for the CDR3 is TGTGCCAGCAGCTTTACGAGCGGGGTGGGCACTGAAGCTTTCTTT.

The J gene is TRBJ2-2, the V gene TRBV29-1, with 7 nucleotides matching TRBD1. V trimming: 2 bases; J trimming: 7 bases; junction bases outside the gene matches: 7. This CDR3 comprises 14 residues. From germline, CDR1 is SQVTM and CDR2 ANQGSEA. Written as DNA, the CDR3 is TGCAGCGTTGAACGGCAGGGGGTCAGCGGGGAGCTGTTTTTT. Translating it yields CSVERQGVSGELFF.

This chain links TRBV2 with TRBJ1-6; D remains ambiguous. Germline assignment: CDR1 SNHLY and CDR2 FYNNEI. CDR3 size: 12 residues. Deletions cut 7 bases from V and 7 bases from J, with 8 bases between. The CDR3 reads CASTFENSPLHF. The CDR3 coding sequence is TGTGCCAGCACCTTCGAGAATTCACCCCTCCACTTT.

This chain connects TRBV12-5 to TRBJ2-3; TRBD1 matches 9 bases. V lost 5 bases to trimming and J lost 3 bases; unmatched junction nucleotides: 6. Germline CDR1 is LGHNT and CDR2 is FRNRAP. The CDR3 has 15 amino acids. The DNA for the CDR3 is TGTGCTAGTGGTCCAGGACAGGGGCGGACAGATACGCAGTATTTT. Its translation: CASGPGQGRTDTQYF.

This chain joins TRBV25-1 and TRBJ2-7, with D perhaps given as TRBD1 or TRBD2 (7 bases each). The CDR3 sequence is 12 residues long. Germline lookup yields CDR1 MGHDK and CDR2 SYGVNS. The V end was cut by 5 bases, the J end by 6 bases, with 11 bases between. The CDR3 is CASSQGGVEQYF. The CDR3 DNA sequence: TGTGCCAGCAGTCAGGGGGGGGTCGAGCAGTACTTC.

This clone was counted only a few times. The chain couples TRBV7-2 to TRBJ2-2; D possibly uses TRBD1 or TRBD2 (5 bases each). The V end was cut by 3 bases, the J end by 13 bases, with 15 bases between. Germline assignment: CDR1 SGHTA and CDR2 FQGNSA. This CDR3 comprises 13 residues. CDR3 nucleotide sequence: TGTGCCAGCAGCTTGACCGGGGCCCCTGGGCTGTTTTTT. The encoded protein is CASSLTGAPGLFF.

The chain joins TRBV7-8 to TRBJ2-1, with 9 nucleotides matching TRBD2. This CDR3 is built from 15 residues. V was pared by 2 bases and J by 14 bases, with 13 bases of the junction left unmatched. Germline CDR1 is SGHVS and CDR2 is FQNEAQ. CDR3 protein: CASSLSAGGLTTKFF. CDR3 DNA sequence: TGTGCCAGCAGCTTATCGGCGGGGGGGCTTACAACGAAGTTCTTC. Based on the CDR3 plus reference TRBV7-8 and TRBJ2-1, the full variable domain is GAGVSQSPRYKVAKRGQDVALRCDPISGHVSLFWYQQALGQGPEFLTYFQNEAQLDKSGLPSDRFFAERPEGSVSTLKIQRTQQEDSAVYLCASSLSAGGLTTKFFGPGTRLTVL.

The rearrangement uses TRBV7-9 and TRBJ2-2; tentative D call: TRBD1 (5 bases). This CDR3 is built from 13 residues. Germline V gene sequence: CDR1 SEHNR, CDR2 FQNEAQ (reference sequence). The V end lost 8 bases, the J end lost 3 bases, and 10 bases lay between the germline ends. The CDR3 reads CASWAGYTGELFF. The DNA for the CDR3 is TGTGCCAGCTGGGCAGGGTACACCGGGGAGCTGTTTTTT.

The chain is built from TRBV19 and TRBJ2-2, with 9 bases matching TRBD1. The J segment lost 4 bases and the V segment lost 10 bases, leaving 10 bases of the junction unmatched. This CDR3 spans 15 amino acids. Germline CDR1 LNHDA, CDR2 SQIVND (reference sequence). For the CDR3, the DNA is TGTGCCACTCAGGGGGGGACAGGGAGCACCGGGGAGCTGTTTTTT. It yields the protein CATQGGTGSTGELFF.

The CDR3 spells CASSQGAGVLTDTQYF. The CDR3 DNA reads TGTGCCAGCAGCCAAGGGGCCGGGGTACTCACAGATACGCAGTATTTT. The rearrangement uses TRBV4-2 and TRBJ2-3; D may be TRBD2 (5 bases). The CDR3 spans 16 residues. Germline values: CDR1 LGHNA, CDR2 YNFKEQ. Trimming pared 1 base from V and 2 bases from J, leaving 13 bases between.

J is TRBJ2-7 and V is TRBV7-2; D might be TRBD1 (5 bases). V was cut by 1 base and J by 0 bases, with 16 bases left in between. CDR1 SGHTA and CDR2 FQGNSA come from the germline V gene. The CDR3 consists of 17 residues. The CDR3 DNA follows: TGTGCCAGCAGCTTAGAATCTGGGGCGTTCGACTCCTACGAGCAGTACTTC. Protein sequence: CASSLESGAFDSYEQYF.

The rearrangement uses TRBV6-6 and TRBJ2-5; possible D gene TRBD2, 6 bases. Germline V gene sequence: CDR1 MNHNY, CDR2 SVGAGI (reference sequence). This CDR3 spans 14 amino acids. Deletions cut 5 bases from V and 5 bases from J, with 15 bases between. CDR3 residues: CASSNRRGRETQYF. In DNA form, the CDR3 reads TGTGCCAGCAGTAACCGGAGGGGTCGGGAGACCCAGTACTTC.